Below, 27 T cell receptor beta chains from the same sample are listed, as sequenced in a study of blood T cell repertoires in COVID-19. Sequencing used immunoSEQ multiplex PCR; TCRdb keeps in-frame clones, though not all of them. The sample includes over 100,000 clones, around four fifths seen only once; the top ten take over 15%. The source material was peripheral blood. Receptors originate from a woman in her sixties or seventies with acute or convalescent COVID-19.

The CDR3 DNA reads as TGTGCCAGCAGCCCCAAGACGGGGGGAGGACAGCCCCAGCATTTT. It specifies CASSPKTGGGQPQHF. V is TRBV2 and J is TRBJ1-5, with a tentative D call TRBD1 (5 bases). Germline V gene sequence: CDR1 SNHLY, CDR2 FYNNEI. Deletions cut 6 bases from V and 7 bases from J, with 19 bases between. The CDR3 length is 15 residues.

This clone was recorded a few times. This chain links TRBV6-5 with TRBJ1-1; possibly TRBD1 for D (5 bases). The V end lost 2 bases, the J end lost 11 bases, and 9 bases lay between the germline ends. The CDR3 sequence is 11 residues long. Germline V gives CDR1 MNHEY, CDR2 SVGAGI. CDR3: CASSYGHGAFF. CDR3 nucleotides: TGTGCCAGCAGTTACGGACACGGGGCTTTCTTT.

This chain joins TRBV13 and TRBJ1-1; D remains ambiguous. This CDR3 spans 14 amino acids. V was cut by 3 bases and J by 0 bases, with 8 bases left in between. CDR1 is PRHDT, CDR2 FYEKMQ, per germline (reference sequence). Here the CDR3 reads CASSLTLMNTEAFF. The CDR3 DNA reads TGTGCCAGCAGCTTGACACTTATGAACACTGAAGCTTTCTTT.

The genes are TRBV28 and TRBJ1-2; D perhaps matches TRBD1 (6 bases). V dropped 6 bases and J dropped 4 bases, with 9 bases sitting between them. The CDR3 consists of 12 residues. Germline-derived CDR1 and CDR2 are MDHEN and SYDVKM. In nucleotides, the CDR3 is TGTGCCAGCAGCCGAGGGGGCTATGGCTACACCTTC. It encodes CASSRGGYGYTF.

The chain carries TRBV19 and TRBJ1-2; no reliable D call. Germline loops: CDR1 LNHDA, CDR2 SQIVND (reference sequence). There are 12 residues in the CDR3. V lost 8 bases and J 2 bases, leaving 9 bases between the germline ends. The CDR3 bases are TGTGCCAGTTGGGCAGTAAACTATGGCTACACCTTC. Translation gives CASWAVNYGYTF. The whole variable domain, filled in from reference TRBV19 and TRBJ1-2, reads DGGITQSPKYLFRKEGQNVTLSCEQNLNHDAMYWYRQDPGQGLRLIYYSQIVNDFQKGDIAEGYSVSREKKESFPLTVTSAQKNPTAFYLCASWAVNYGYTFGSGTRLTVV.

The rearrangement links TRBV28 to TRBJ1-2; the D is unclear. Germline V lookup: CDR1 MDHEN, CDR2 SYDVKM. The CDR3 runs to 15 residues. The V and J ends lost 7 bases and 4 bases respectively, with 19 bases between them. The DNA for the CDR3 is TGTGCCAGCAAGCGGGGTCCGGTGTACCTCTATGGCTACACCTTC. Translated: CASKRGPVYLYGYTF.

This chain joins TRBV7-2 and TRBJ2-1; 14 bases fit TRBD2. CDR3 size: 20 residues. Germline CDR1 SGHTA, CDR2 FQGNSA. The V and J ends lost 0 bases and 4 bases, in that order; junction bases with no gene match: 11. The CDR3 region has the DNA TGTGCCAGCAGCTTAGCGGGGACTAGCGGGAGAGTGGCCCGTTACAATGAGCAGTTCTTC. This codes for CASSLAGTSGRVARYNEQFF.

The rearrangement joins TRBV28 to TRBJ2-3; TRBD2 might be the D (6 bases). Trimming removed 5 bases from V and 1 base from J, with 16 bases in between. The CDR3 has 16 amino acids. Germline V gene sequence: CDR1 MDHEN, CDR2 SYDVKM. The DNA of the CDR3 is TGTGCCAGCAGTCAATTGGGCCGCGGGGGCACAGATACGCAGTATTTT. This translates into CASSQLGRGGTDTQYF.

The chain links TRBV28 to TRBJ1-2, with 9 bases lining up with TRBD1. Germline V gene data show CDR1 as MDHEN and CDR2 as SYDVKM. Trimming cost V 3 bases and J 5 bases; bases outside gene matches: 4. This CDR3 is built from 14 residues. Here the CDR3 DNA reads TGTGCCAGCAGTTTTAGCGGGACAGGGTATGGCTACACCTTC. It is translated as CASSFSGTGYGYTF.

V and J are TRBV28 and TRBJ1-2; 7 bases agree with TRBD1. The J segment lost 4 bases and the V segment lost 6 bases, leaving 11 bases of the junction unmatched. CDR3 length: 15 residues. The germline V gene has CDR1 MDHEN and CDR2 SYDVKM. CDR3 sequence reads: CASSGGTVDFYGYTF. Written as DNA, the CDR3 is TGTGCCAGCAGCGGAGGGACAGTCGATTTCTATGGCTACACCTTC.

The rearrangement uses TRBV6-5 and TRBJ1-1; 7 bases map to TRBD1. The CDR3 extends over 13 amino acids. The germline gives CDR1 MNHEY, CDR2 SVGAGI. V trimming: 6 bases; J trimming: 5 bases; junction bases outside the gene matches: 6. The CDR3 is CASRVGGATEAFF. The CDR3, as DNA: TGTGCCAGCAGGGTAGGGGGCGCAACTGAAGCTTTCTTT.

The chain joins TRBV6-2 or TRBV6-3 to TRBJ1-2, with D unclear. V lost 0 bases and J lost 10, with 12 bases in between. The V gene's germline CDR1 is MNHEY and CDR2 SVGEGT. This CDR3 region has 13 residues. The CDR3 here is CASSYSSPRIYTF. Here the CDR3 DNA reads TGTGCCAGCAGTTACTCTAGCCCGAGGATCTACACCTTC.

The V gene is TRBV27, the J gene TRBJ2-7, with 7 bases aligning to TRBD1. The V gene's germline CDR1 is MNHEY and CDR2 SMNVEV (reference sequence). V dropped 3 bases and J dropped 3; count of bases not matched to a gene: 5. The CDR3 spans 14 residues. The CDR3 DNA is TGTGCCAGCAGTTTGACAGGGAAGGGCTACGAGCAGTACTTC. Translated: CASSLTGKGYEQYF.

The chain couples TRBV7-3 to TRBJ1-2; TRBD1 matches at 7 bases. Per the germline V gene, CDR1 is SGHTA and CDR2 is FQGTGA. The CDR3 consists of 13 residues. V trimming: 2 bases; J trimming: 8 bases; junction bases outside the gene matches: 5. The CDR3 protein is CASSLPEGAGYTF. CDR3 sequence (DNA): TGTGCCAGCAGCTTACCCGAGGGGGCGGGCTACACCTTC.

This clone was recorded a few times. CDR3 coding DNA: TGTGCCAGCACCACCTCAGGAGGTAATTCACCCCTCCACTTT. Its translation: CASTTSGGNSPLHF. V is TRBV27 and J is TRBJ1-6, with unresolved D. Per germline, CDR1 MNHEY and CDR2 SMNVEV (reference sequence). This CDR3 contains 14 residues. V lost 7 bases to trimming and J lost 6 bases, with 13 bases between them.

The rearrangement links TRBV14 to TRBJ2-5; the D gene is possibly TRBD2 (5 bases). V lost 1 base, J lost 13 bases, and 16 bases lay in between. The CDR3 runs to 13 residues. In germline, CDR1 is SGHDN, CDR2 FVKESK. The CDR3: CASSQVEGMTPYF. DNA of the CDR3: TGTGCCAGCAGCCAAGTAGAGGGCATGACACCGTACTTC.

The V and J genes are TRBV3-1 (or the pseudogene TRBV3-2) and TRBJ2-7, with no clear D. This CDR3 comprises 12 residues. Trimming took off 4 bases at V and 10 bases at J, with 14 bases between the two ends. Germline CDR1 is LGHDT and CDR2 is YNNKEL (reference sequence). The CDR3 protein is CASSPLDGAQYF. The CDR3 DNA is TGTGCCAGCAGCCCCCTAGACGGAGCCCAGTACTTC.

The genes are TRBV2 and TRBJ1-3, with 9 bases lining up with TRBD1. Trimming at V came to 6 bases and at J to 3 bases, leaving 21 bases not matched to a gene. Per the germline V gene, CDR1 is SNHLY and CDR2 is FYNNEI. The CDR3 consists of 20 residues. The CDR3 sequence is CASRGRTRTGAIPVGNTIYF. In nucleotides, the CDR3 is TGTGCCAGCAGGGGCCGGACCAGGACAGGGGCGATACCAGTTGGAAACACCATATATTTT. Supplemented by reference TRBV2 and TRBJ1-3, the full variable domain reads EPEVTQTPSHQVTQMGQEVILRCVPISNHLYFYWYRQILGQKVEFLVSFYNNEISEKSEIFDDQFSVERPDGSNFTLKIRSTKLEDSAMYFCASRGRTRTGAIPVGNTIYFGEGSWLTVV.

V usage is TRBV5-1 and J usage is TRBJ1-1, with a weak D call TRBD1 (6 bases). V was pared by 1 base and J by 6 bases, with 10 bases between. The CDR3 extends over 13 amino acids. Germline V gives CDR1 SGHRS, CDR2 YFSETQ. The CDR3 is CASSLQGIAEAFF. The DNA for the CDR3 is TGCGCCAGCAGCTTGCAGGGGATAGCTGAAGCTTTCTTT.

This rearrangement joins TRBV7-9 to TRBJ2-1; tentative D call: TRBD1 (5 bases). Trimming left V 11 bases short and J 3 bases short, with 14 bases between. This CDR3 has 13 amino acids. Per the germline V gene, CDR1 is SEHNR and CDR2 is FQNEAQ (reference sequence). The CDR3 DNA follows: TGTGCCGGAAAGACAGACATCTACAATGAGCAGTTCTTC. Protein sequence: CAGKTDIYNEQFF.

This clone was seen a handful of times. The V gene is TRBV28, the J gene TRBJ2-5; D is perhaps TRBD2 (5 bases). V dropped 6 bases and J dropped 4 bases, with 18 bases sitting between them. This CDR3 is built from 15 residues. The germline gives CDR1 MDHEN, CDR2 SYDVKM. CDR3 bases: TGTGCCAGCAGCCCCCGCGAGCAAGAGGGAGAGACCCAGTACTTC. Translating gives CASSPREQEGETQYF. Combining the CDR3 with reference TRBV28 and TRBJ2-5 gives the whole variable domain DVKVTQSSRYLVKRTGEKVFLECVQDMDHENMFWYRQDPGLGLRLIYFSYDVKMKEKGDIPEGYSVSREKKERFSLILESASTNQTSMYLCASSPREQEGETQYFGPGTRLLVL.

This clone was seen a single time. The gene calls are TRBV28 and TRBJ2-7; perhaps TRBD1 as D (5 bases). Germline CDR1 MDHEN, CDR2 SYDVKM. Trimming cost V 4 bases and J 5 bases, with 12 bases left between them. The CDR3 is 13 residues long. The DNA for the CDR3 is TGTGCCAGCAGTTCCCAGGGTCCCCACGAGCAGTACTTC. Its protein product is CASSSQGPHEQYF.

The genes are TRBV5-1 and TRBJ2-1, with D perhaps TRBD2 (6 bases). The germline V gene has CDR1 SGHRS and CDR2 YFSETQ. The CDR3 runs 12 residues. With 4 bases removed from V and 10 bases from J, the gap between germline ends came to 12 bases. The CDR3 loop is CASSNPGREQFF. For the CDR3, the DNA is TGCGCCAGCAGCAACCCAGGGAGGGAGCAGTTCTTC.

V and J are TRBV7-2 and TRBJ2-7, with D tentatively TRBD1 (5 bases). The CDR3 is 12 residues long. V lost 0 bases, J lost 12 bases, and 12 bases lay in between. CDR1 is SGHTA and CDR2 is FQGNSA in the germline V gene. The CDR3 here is CASSLANRSPYF. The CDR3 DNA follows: TGTGCCAGCAGCTTAGCAAACAGGTCCCCGTACTTC. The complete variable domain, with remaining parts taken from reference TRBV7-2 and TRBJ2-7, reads GAGVSQSPSNKVTEKGKDVELRCDPISGHTALYWYRQSLGQGLEFLIYFQGNSAPDKSGLPSDRFSAERTGGSVSTLTIQRTQQEDSAVYLCASSLANRSPYFGPGTRLTVT.

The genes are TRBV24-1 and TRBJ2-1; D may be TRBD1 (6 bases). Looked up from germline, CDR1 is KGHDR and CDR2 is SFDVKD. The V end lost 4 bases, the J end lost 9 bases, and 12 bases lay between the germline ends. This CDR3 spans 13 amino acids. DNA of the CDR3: TGTGCCACCAGTGAGGGGGCGAGGGCTGAGCAGTTCTTC. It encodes CATSEGARAEQFF.

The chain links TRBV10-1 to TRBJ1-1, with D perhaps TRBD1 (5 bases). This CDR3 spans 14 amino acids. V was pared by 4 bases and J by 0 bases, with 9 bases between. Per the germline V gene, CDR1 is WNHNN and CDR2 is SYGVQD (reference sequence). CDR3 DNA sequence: TGCGCCAGCAGTGCCTCAGGGATGAACACTGAAGCTTTCTTT. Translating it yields CASSASGMNTEAFF.

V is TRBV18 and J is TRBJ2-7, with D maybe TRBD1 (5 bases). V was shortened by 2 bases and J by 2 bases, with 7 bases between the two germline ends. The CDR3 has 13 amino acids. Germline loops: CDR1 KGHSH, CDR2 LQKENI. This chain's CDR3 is CASSPGAPYEQYF. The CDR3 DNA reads TGTGCCAGCTCACCAGGGGCGCCCTACGAGCAGTACTTC.